This TCR beta chain appears in the sequencing data of a study of technical replicates of blood from a handful of donors. The assay was immunoSEQ multiplex PCR, and TCRdb's table has in-frame clones only and misses some. The repertoire holds 70,000 or so clones, approximately 90% seen once, with over 0.35% in the top ten. Trimming removed 4 bases from V and 6 bases from J; junction bases left unmatched: 3. The germline V gene encodes CDR1 SGHRS and CDR2 YFSETQ. This CDR3 has 14 residues. V gene TRBV5-1 combines with J gene TRBJ2-1; 11 bases align to TRBD2. Sequenced sample: T cells isolated from PBMCs. The TCR sequence derives from a human donor in good health. CDR3 residues: CASSPTSGGNEQFF. The CDR3 nucleotides read TGCGCCAGCAGCCCTACTAGCGGGGGCAATGAGCAGTTCTTC.